This TCR beta chain originates from a study of CD8 T cells in ankylosing spondylitis. General observations from the study: Roughly eight highly homologous variants formed a TCR beta motif that appeared characteristic of ankylosing spondylitis blood. Previously reported in reactive arthritis synovial fluid and blood were some of the motif variants.

From the 5' RACE reads, TCRdb called clonotypes with MiXCR, one entry per CDR3 protein. The sample comprises about 500,000 distinct CDR3 sequences, roughly 13% of which are singletons, and under 7.5% rests with the top ten. On this clonotype itself: The antigen remains undetermined.

Germline CDR1 reads SGDLS; CDR2 reads YYNGEE. The CDR3 covers 11 residues. The V end was cut by 3 bases, the J end by 11 bases, with 10 bases between. This clonotype was sampled from a male donor with ankylosing spondylitis. Material for sequencing was blood, either unsorted or a sorted T cell fraction (not recorded which). The chain has TRBV9 and TRBJ2-3, with D hard to call. The CDR3 nucleotides read TGTGCCAGCAGCGCTGCTGGTGGGCAGTATTTT. Protein: CASSAAGGQYF.